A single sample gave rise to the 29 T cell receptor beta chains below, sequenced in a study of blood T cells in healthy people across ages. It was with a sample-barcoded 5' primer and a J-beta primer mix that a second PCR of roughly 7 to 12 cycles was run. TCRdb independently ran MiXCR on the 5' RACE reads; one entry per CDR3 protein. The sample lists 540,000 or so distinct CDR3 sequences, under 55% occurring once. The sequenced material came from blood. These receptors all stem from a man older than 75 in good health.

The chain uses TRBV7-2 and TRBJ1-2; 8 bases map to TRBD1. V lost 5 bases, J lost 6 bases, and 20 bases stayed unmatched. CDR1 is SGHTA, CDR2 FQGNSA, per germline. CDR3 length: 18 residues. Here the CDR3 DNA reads TGTGCCAGCAGCCACCAACCCGCTCCGACAGGGGAGAAGGATGGCTACACCTTC. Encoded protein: CASSHQPAPTGEKDGYTF.

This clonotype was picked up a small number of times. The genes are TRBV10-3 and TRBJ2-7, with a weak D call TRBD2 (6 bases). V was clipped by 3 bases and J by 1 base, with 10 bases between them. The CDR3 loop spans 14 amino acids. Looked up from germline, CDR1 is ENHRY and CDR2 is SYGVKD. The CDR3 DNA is TGTGCCATCAGTGATCCTAGCGATTCCTACGAGCAGTACTTC. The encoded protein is CAISDPSDSYEQYF.

The CDR3 coding sequence is TGTGCCAGCAGCCCTGGGGCACCGAACACTGAAGCTTTCTTT. Its translation: CASSPGAPNTEAFF. V is TRBV7-9 and J is TRBJ1-1; D might be TRBD1 (5 bases). The CDR3 spans 14 residues. Germline V gives CDR1 SEHNR, CDR2 FQNEAQ (reference sequence). V was cut by 5 bases and J by 1 base, with 11 bases left in between. The whole variable domain, filled in from reference TRBV7-9 and TRBJ1-1, reads DTGVSQNPRHKITKRGQNVTFRCDPISEHNRLYWYRQTLGQGPEFLTYFQNEAQLEKSRLLSDRFSAERPKGSFSTLEIQRTEQGDSAMYLCASSPGAPNTEAFFGQGTRLTVV.

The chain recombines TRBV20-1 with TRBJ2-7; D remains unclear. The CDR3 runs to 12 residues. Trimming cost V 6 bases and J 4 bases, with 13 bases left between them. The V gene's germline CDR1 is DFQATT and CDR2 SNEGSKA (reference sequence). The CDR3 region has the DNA TGCAGTGCCGTCCCTTTGGATTACGAGCAGTACTTC. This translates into CSAVPLDYEQYF.

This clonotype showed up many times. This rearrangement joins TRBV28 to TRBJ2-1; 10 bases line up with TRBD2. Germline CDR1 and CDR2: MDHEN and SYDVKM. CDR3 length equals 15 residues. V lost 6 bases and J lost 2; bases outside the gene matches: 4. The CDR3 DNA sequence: TGTGCCAGCAGCTTAAGCGGGAGGGCCTACAATGAGCAGTTCTTC. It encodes CASSLSGRAYNEQFF. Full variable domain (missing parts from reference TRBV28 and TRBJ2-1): DVKVTQSSRYLVKRTGEKVFLECVQDMDHENMFWYRQDPGLGLRLIYFSYDVKMKEKGDIPEGYSVSREKKERFSLILESASTNQTSMYLCASSLSGRAYNEQFFGPGTRLTVL.

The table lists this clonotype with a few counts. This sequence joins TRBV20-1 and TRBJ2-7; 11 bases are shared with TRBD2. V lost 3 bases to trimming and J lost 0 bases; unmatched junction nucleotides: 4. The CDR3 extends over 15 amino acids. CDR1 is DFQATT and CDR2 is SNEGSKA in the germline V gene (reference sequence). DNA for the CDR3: TGCAGTGCTAGCCTTAGCGGGAGGGCCTCCTACGAGCAGTACTTC. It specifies CSASLSGRASYEQYF.

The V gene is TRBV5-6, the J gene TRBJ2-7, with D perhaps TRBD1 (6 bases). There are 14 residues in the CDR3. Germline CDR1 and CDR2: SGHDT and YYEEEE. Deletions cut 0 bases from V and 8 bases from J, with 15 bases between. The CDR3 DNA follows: TGTGCCAGCAGCTTGGATCCCCGAGGACAGCAGCAGTACTTC. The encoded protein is CASSLDPRGQQQYF.

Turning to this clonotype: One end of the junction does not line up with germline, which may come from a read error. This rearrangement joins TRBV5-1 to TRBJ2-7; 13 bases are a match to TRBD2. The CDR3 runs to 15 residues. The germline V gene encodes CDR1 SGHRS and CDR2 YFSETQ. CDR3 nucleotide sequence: TGCGCCAGCCAAAAACTAGCGGGAGGGCCCTACGGGCAGTACTTC. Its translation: CASQKLAGGPYGQYF.

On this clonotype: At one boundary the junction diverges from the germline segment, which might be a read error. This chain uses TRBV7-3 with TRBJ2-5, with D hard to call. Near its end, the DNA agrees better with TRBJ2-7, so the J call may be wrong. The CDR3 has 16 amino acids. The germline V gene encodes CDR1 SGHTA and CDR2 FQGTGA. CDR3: CASSPFAGTPAYEQYF. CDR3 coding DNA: TGCGCCAGCAGCCCATTCGCCGGTACACCGGCCTACGAGCAGTACTTC.

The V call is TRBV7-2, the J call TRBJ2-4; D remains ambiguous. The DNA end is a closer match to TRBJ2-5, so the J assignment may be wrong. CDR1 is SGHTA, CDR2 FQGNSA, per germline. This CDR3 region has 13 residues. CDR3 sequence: CASSLAVLETQYF. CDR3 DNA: TGTGCCAGCAGCTTAGCAGTATTAGAGACCCAGTACTTC.

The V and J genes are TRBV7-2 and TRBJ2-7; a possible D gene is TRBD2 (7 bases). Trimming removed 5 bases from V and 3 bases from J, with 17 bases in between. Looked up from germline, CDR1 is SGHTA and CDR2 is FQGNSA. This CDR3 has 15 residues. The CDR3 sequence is CASSPRGLNFYEQYF. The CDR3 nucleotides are TGTGCCAGCAGCCCCAGGGGACTAAATTTCTACGAGCAGTACTTC.

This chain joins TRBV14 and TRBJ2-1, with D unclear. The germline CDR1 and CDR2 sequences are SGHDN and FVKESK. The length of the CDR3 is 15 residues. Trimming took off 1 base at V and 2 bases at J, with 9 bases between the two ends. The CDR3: CASSQVGLAYNEQFF. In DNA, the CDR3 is TGTGCCAGCAGCCAAGTAGGGCTGGCCTACAATGAGCAGTTCTTC.

The CDR3 bases are TGTGCCAGCAGCCCCCAGCGCCTCCCAGCCCTCCACTTT. Its protein product is CASSPQRLPALHF. The chain carries TRBV7-2 and TRBJ1-6; D remains unclear. The CDR3 extends over 13 amino acids. Trimming shortened V by 5 bases and J by 14 bases, and 16 bases separated the two germline ends. CDR1 and CDR2 from the germline V gene are SGHTA and FQGNSA.

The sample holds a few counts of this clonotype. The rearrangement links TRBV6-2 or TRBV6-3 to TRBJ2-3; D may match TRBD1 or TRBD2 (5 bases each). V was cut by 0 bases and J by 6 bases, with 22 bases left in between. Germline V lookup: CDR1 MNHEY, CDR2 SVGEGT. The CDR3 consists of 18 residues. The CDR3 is CASSYSTFPGALADTQYF. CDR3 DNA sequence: TGTGCCAGCAGTTACTCGACTTTTCCCGGGGCCCTCGCGGATACGCAGTATTTT.

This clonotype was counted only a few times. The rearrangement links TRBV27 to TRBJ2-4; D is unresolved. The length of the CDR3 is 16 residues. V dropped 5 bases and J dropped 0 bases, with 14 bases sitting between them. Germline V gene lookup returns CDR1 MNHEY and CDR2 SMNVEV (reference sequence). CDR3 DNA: TGTGCCAGCAGTATGAGCAGAAACCTAGCCAAAAACATTCAGTACTTC. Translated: CASSMSRNLAKNIQYF.

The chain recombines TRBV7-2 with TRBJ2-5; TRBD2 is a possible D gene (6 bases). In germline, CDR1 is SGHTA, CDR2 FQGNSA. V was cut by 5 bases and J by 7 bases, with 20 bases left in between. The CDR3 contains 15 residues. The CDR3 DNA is TGTGCCAGCAGCCCCCGGGACTTCGGAGGAGGGACCCAGTACTTC. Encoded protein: CASSPRDFGGGTQYF.

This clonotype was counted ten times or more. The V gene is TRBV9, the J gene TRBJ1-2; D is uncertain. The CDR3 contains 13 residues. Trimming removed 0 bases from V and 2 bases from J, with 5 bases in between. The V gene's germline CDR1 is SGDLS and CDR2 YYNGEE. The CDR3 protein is CASSVEDNYGYTF. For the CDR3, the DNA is TGTGCCAGCAGCGTAGAGGACAACTATGGCTACACCTTC.

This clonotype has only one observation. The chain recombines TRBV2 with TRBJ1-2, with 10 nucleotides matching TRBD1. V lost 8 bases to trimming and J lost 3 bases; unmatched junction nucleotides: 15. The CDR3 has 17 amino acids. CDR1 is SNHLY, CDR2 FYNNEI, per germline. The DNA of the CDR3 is TGTGCCAGCGGCGATCTTAGGACAGGGGGGGCTGACTATGGCTACACCTTC. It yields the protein CASGDLRTGGADYGYTF.

CDR3 residues: CASRKGFDYTF. In DNA form, the CDR3 reads TGTGCCAGCAGGAAGGGGTTTGACTACACCTTC. V is TRBV6-4 and J is TRBJ1-2, with a weak D call TRBD1 (5 bases). The CDR3 loop spans 11 amino acids. Trimming shortened V by 6 bases and J by 10 bases, and 12 bases separated the two germline ends. Germline CDR1 reads MRHNA; CDR2 reads SNTAGT.

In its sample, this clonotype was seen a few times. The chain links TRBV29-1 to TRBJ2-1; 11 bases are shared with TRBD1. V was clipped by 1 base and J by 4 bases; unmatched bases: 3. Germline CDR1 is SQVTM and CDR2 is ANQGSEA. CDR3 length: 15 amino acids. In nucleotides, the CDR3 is TGCAGCGTTGAAGGGACAGGGGGCCCTTACAATGAGCAGTTCTTC. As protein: CSVEGTGGPYNEQFF.

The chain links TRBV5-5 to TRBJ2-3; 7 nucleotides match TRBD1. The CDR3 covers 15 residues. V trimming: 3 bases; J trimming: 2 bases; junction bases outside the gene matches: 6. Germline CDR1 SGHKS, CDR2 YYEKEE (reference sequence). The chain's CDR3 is CASSYRGPFTDTQYF. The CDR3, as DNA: TGTGCCAGCAGCTACAGGGGCCCCTTCACAGATACGCAGTATTTT.

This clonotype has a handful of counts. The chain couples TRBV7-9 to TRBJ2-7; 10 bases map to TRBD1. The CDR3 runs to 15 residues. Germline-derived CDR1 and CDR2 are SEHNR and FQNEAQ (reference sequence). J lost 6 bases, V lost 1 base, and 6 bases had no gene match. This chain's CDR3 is CASSLGTGQGSEQYF. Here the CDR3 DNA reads TGTGCCAGCAGCTTAGGTACGGGACAGGGGAGCGAGCAGTACTTC.

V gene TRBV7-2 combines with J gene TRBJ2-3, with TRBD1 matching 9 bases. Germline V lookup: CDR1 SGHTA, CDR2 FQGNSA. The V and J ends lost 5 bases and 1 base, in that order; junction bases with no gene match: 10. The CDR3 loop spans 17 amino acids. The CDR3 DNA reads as TGTGCCAGCAGCCTATCGACAGGGGGGGGTGGCACAGATACGCAGTATTTT. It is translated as CASSLSTGGGGTDTQYF.

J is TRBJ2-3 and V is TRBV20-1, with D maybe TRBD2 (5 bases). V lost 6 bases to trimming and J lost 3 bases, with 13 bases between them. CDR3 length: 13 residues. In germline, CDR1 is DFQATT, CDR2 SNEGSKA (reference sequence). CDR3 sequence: CSASIAPTDTQYF. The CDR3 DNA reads TGCAGTGCCTCGATAGCGCCGACAGATACGCAGTATTTT.

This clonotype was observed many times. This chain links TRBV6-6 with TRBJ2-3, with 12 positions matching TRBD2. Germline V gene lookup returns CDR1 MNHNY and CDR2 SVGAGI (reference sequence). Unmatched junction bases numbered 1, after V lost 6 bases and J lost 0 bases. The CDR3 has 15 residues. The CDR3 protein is CASRLAGGSTDTQYF. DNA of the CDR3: TGTGCCAGCAGACTAGCGGGGGGTAGCACAGATACGCAGTATTTT.

CDR3 nucleotides: TGTGCCAGCAGTAAATCAGGGGTCTCCGAGCAGTACTTC. Its translation is CASSKSGVSEQYF. The chain joins TRBV28 to TRBJ2-7, with D possibly matching TRBD1 (6 bases). V gave up 5 bases and J gave up 6 bases, with 14 bases separating them. There are 13 residues in the CDR3. Germline V gives CDR1 MDHEN, CDR2 SYDVKM.

The CDR3 protein is CASSLDVGDNEQFF. The CDR3 nucleotides read TGCGCCAGCAGCTTGGATGTAGGAGACAATGAGCAGTTCTTC. The chain links TRBV5-1 to TRBJ2-1, with D unresolved. Germline V gives CDR1 SGHRS, CDR2 YFSETQ. The CDR3 runs to 14 residues. V was cut by 0 bases and J by 5 bases, with 9 bases left in between.

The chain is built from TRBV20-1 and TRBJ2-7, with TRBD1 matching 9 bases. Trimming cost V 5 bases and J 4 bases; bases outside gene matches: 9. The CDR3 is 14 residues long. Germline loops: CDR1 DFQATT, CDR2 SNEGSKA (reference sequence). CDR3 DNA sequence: TGCAGTGCTCCTCGGGGGGACAGGGCTTACGAGCAGTACTTC. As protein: CSAPRGDRAYEQYF.

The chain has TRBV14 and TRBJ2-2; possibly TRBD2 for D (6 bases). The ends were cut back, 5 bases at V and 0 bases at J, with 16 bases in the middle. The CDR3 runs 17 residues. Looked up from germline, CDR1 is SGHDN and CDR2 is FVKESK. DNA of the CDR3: TGTGCCAGCAGCTTTATTATCAGCGGGTCGAACACCGGGGAGCTGTTTTTT. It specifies CASSFIISGSNTGELFF.